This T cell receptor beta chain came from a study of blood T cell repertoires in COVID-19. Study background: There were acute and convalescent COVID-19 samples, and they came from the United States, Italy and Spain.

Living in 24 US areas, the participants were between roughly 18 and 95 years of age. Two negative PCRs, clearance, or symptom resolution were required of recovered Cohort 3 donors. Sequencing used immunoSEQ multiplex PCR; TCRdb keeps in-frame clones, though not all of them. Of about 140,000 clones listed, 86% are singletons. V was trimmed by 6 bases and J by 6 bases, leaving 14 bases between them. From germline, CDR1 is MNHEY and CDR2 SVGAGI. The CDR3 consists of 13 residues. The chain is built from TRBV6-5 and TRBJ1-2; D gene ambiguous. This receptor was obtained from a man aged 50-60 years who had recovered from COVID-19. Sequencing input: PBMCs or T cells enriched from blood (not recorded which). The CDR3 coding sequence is TGTGCCAGCAGCCACGACATAAGGAATGGCTACACCTTC. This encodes CASSHDIRNGYTF.